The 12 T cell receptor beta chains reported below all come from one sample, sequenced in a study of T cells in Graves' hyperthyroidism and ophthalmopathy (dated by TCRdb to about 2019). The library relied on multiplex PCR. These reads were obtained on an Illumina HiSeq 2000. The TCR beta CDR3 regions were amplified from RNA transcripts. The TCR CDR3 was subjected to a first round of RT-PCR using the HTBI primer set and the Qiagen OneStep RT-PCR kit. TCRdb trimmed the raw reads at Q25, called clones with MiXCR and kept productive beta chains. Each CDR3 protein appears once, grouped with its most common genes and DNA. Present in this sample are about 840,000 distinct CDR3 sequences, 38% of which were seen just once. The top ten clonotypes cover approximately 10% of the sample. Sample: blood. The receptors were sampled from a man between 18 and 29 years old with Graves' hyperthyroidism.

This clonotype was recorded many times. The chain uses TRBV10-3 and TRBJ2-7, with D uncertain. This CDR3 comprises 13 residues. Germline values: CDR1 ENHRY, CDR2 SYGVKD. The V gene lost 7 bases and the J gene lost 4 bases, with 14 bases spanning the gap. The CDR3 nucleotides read TGTGCCATCAATGGCCGCTTAGGGTACGAGCAGTACTTC. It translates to CAINGRLGYEQYF.

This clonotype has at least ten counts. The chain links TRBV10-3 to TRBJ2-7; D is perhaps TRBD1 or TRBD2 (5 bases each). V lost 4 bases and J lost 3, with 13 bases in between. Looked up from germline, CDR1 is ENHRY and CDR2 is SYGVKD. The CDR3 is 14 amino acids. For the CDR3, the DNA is TGTGCCATCAGTGGAGGGGCGAGCGGCTACGAGCAGTACTTC. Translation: CAISGGASGYEQYF.

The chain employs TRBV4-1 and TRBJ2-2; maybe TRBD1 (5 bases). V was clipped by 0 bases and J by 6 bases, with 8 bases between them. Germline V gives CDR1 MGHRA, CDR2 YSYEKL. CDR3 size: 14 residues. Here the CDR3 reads CASSQDQGAGELFF. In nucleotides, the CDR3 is TGCGCCAGCAGCCAAGACCAGGGCGCCGGGGAGCTGTTTTTT.

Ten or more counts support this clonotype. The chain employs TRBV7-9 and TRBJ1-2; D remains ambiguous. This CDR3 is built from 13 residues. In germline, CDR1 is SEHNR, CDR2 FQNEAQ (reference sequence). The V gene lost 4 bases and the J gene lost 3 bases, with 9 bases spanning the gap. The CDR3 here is CASSSRPHYGYTF. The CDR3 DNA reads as TGTGCCAGCAGCTCTCGACCGCACTATGGCTACACCTTC.

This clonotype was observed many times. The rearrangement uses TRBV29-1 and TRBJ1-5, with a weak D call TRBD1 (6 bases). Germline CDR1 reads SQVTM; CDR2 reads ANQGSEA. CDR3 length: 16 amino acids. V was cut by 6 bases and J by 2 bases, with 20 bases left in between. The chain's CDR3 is CSVLSRGGGRNQPQHF. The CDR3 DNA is TGCAGCGTCCTATCCCGGGGAGGGGGTCGCAATCAGCCCCAGCATTTT.

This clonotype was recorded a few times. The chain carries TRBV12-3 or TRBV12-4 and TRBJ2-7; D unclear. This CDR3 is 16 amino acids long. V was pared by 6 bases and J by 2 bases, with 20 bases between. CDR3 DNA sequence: TGTGCCAGCAGAGATACAGACTCCTCCAACCCCTACGAGCAGTACTTC. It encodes CASRDTDSSNPYEQYF.

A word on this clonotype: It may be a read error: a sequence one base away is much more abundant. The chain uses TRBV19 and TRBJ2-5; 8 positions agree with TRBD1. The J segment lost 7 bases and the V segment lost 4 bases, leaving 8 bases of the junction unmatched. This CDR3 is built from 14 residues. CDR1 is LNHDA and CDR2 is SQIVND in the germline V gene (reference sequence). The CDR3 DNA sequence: TGTGCCAGTAGTACTCAGGACAGGGACGGGACCCAGTACTTC. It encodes CASSTQDRDGTQYF.

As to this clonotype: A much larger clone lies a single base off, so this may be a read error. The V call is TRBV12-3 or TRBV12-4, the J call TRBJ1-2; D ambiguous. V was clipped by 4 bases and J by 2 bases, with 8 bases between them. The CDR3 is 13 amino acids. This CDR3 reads CASSSNWNYGYTF. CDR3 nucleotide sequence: TGTGCCAGCAGTTCAAACTGGAACTATGGCTACACCTTC.

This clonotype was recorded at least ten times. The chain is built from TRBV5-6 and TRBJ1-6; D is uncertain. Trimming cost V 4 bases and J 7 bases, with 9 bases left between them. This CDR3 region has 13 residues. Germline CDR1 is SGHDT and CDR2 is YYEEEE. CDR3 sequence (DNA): TGTGCCAGCAGCCCCACCCGGAATTCACCCCTCCACTTT. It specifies CASSPTRNSPLHF.

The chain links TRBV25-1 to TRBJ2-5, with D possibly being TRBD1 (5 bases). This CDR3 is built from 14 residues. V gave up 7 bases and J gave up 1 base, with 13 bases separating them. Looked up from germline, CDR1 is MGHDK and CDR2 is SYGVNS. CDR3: CASTDRQFQETQYF. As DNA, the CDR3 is TGTGCCAGCACCGATCGACAGTTCCAAGAGACCCAGTACTTC. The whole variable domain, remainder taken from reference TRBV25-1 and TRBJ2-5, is EADIYQTPRYLVIGTGKKITLECSQTMGHDKMYWYQQDPGMELHLIHYSYGVNSTEKGDLSSESTVSRIRTEHFPLTLESARPSHTSQYLCASTDRQFQETQYFGPGTRLLVL.

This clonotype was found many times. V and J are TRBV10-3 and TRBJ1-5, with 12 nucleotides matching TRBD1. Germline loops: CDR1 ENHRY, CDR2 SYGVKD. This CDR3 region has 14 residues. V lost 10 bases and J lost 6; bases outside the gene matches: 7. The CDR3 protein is CATGTGGEVQPQHF. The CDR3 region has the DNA TGTGCCACCGGGACAGGGGGCGAGGTTCAGCCCCAGCATTTT.

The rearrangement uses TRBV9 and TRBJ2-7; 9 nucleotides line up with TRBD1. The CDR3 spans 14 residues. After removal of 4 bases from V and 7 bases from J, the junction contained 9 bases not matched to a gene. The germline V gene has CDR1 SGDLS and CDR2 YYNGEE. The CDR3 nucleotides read TGTGCCAGCAGCCCCCTACAGGGGGCTGGGGAGCAGTACTTC. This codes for CASSPLQGAGEQYF.